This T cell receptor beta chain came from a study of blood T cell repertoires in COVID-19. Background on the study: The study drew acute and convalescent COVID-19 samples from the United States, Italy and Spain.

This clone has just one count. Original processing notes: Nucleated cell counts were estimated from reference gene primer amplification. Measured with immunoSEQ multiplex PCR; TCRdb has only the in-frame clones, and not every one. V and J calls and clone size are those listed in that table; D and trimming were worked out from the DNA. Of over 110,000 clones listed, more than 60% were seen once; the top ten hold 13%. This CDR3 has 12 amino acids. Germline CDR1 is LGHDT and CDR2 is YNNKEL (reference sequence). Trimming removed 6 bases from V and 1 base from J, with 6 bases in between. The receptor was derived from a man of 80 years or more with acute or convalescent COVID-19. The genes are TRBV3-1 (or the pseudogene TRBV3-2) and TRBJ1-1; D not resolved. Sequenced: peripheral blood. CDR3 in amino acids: CASSRGNTEAFF. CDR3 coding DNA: TGTGCCAGCAGTCGAGGGAACACTGAAGCTTTCTTT.